The sequence of this T cell receptor (beta chain) was determined in a study of blood T cells in healthy people across ages (dated by TCRdb to between 2014 and 2017). With regard to the full study: In model experiments, roughly one uniquely barcoded TCR beta cDNA molecule per two T cells was captured by template switching. Four age groups were formed from the donors: young (average approximately 15 years), middle-aged (around 40), aged (62) and long-lived (less than 85). Using the same blood draw, the study looked at two additional independent replicas of 1 million unique cDNA reads for two donors, one aged 18 to 30 and the other aged 80 or older. To avoid experimental bias, donors of different ages were distributed randomly across sequencing lanes. Age-related changes in TCR beta repertoire diversity were measured in the study by deep sequencing normalized with unique cDNA molecular identifiers. General study outcomes and caveats: As age increased, observed TCR beta diversity per million T cells dropped in a roughly linear way, and a significant reduction was already evident by age 40. Compared with the aged group, the long-lived group had more naive CD4+ T cells, fewer expanded clones and increased TCR diversity, a pattern suggesting age selection. Because the CMV infection status of the donors was unknown, age-related changes in expanded clonotypes may potentially have been confounded. Estimates of total diversity based on one million sequenced T cells were regarded as lower bounds and as underestimates. Bulk unsorted PBMC profiling prevented conclusive comparison of naive and antigen-experienced compartments. A strong correlation was found between observed TCR beta diversity and the percentage of naive T cells measured by flow cytometry.

Libraries were made using 5' RACE. The reads were generated on an Illumina HiSeq 2500. A second PCR of roughly 7 to 12 cycles was run with a J-beta primer mix and a sample-barcoded 5' primer. Each TCR beta cDNA molecule received a unique molecular identifier from a template-switch 5' adaptor carrying 12 random nucleotides. At least 3 million CDR3-containing paired-end reads were obtained from each sample. All of the RNA was converted into first-strand cDNA using the Mint cDNA synthesis kit, with a TRBC-specific oligonucleotide serving as the primer. Following uracil-DNA glycosylase treatment, all cDNA underwent a first 18-cycle PCR with the universal primers M1SS and BC2_uni_R. For the original study's pipeline: For normalization, 1 million high-quality reads were randomly selected from each sample, with every read carrying a distinct molecular identifier. Reads with shared molecular identifiers were discarded instead of being binned into consensus sequences. MiTCR, with a Q25 quality threshold and the strictest error-elimination algorithm, was used for CDR3 identification, clonotype clustering and error correction. A nonparametric unseen species model with Euler transformation was used to estimate lower-bound total TCR beta diversity. The public reads were reprocessed in TCRdb via fastp at Q25 and MiXCR, keeping in-frame beta chains. Each CDR3 protein gets just one entry, which takes the most common genes and DNA from the rows behind it. The V and J calls were not made by the authors but by TCRdb's processing. The sample profile shows approximately 810,000 distinct CDR3 sequences; 25% to 30% of them were found once. 15% to 20% of the sample lies in the top ten.

Of note for this clonotype: This clone's antigen is unknown. This may be a read error: a much more frequent sequence differs by one nucleotide.

The germline V gene encodes CDR1 DFQATT and CDR2 SNEGSKA (reference sequence). V and J are trimmed by 3 bases and 7 bases, and the gene matches miss 9 bases of the junction. Taken from cysteine to phenylalanine, the CDR3 has 13 residues. Only CDR3 DNA remains: 39 bases, in frame from the first base. The 39 donors, aged about 6 to 100 years, were systemically healthy Caucasian individuals from Russia. Each donor gave about 9.7 milliliters of peripheral blood, drawn into EDTA-treated Vacutainer tubes. Ficoll-Paque density-gradient centrifugation was used to isolate PBMCs, with at least 7 million per sample. Total RNA was extracted from PBMCs with Trizol reagent, with at least 6 micrograms obtained per sample. The percentages of naive CD45RAhigh/CD27high T cells were determined by flow cytometry on a PBMC aliquot from every donor.

This sequence originates from a woman aged 80 or older in good health. The sequenced sample was blood. The rearrangement joined TRBV20-1 to TRBJ2-7; a stretch of 7 junction bases matches TRBD2. In nucleotides, the sequence is TGCAGTGCTAGCGGGGGGATTCACAATGAGCAGTACTTC. This encodes CSASGGIHNEQYF.